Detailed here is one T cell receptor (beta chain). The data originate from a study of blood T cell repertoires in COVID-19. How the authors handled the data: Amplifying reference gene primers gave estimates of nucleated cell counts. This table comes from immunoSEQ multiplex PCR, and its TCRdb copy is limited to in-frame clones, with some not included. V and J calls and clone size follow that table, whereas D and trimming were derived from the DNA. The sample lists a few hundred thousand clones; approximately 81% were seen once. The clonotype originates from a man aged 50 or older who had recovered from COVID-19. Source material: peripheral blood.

The CDR3 reads CAWSLDSGIAGELFF. The CDR3 nucleotides read TGTGCCTGGAGTTTGGACAGCGGTATAGCCGGGGAGCTGTTTTTT. This chain links TRBV30 with TRBJ2-2; a possible D gene is TRBD1 (6 bases). Germline CDR1 and CDR2: GTSNPN and SVGIG (reference sequence). This CDR3 is 15 amino acids long. The V and J ends lost 2 bases and 6 bases respectively, with 16 bases between them.